This T cell receptor beta chain was recovered during a study of blood T cell repertoires in COVID-19. Study-level information: Some COVID-19 samples were acute and others convalescent; all came from the United States, Italy and Spain. From T cells, B-cell-depleted T cells, or PBMCs came the material, which was cDNA or gDNA.

Germline V gives CDR1 MGHRA, CDR2 YSYEKL. V gave up 3 bases and J gave up 1 base; unmatched junction bases: 8. The CDR3 contains 16 residues. Per the authors' pipeline: Estimated nucleated cell counts came from reference gene primer amplification. TCRdb's copy holds only in-frame clones and misses some; the assay was immunoSEQ multiplex PCR. From that table come the V and J calls and clone size; the DNA was used to work out D and trimming. Among more than 140,000 clones listed, approximately 80% were seen once. The sequence came from a human donor in a cohort sampled during active COVID-19. The sequencing input was peripheral blood. V and J are TRBV4-1 and TRBJ1-2; 7 nucleotides agree with TRBD1. This chain's CDR3 is CASSQVTGVGNYGYTF. CDR3 DNA sequence: TGCGCCAGCAGCCAGGTCACAGGGGTGGGTAACTATGGCTACACCTTC.